One and the same sample provided the 28 T cell receptor beta chains below, sequenced in a study of blood T cell repertoires in COVID-19. Sequencing was performed with immunoSEQ multiplex PCR; in TCRdb, only in-frame clones are kept and a portion is missing. The sample shows fewer than 15,000 clones, 85% to 90% of them seen only once. Sequencing input: peripheral blood. Receptors were obtained from a woman aged 55-69 years with active COVID-19.

There are a few counts of this clone. The V gene is TRBV7-2, the J gene TRBJ1-3; perhaps TRBD1 as D (5 bases). From germline, CDR1 is SGHTA and CDR2 FQGNSA. There are 16 residues in the CDR3. V shed 6 bases and J shed 2 bases, with 17 bases lying between them. CDR3 loop: CASSLMGGVAGNTIYF. The CDR3 coding sequence is TGTGCCAGCAGTCTGATGGGAGGGGTAGCTGGAAACACCATATATTTT.

This chain links TRBV7-9 with TRBJ2-3; unclear D gene. The CDR3 runs to 14 residues. With 4 bases removed from V and 1 base from J, the gap between germline ends came to 9 bases. CDR1 is SEHNR and CDR2 is FQNEAQ in the germline V gene (reference sequence). The CDR3 coding sequence is TGTGCCAGCAGCTCCGAGTCTGGCACAGATACGCAGTATTTT. This encodes CASSSESGTDTQYF.

The J gene is TRBJ2-3, the V gene TRBV9; possibly TRBD2 for D (6 bases). The germline gives CDR1 SGDLS, CDR2 YYNGEE. V gave up 2 bases and J gave up 4 bases, with 23 bases separating them. This CDR3 spans 18 amino acids. CDR3 sequence (DNA): TGTGCCAGCAGCGTTTTTCGAGGCACCGGGGGTACCTCAGATACGCAGTATTTT. This sequence encodes CASSVFRGTGGTSDTQYF.

The chain couples TRBV5-6 to TRBJ1-3, with D unresolved. Germline V CDR1 and CDR2: SGHDT, YYEEEE. V was pared by 0 bases and J by 3 bases, with 10 bases between. This CDR3 has 15 amino acids. The CDR3 region has the DNA TGTGCCAGCAGCTTGGTGGCATTTGGTGGAAACACCATATATTTT. Amino acid sequence: CASSLVAFGGNTIYF.

The CDR3 protein is CATIKGGQREQYV. CDR3 nucleotide sequence: TGTGCCACCATAAAGGGCGGACAGAGGGAGCAGTACGTC. The rearrangement uses TRBV28 and TRBJ2-7; D possibly corresponds to TRBD1 (6 bases). The CDR3 has 13 amino acids. Germline values: CDR1 MDHEN, CDR2 SYDVKM. Trimming removed 10 bases at V and 7 bases at J, with 20 bases between.

The chain recombines TRBV30 with TRBJ1-2; D is unresolved. This CDR3 has 10 residues. With 6 bases removed from V and 7 bases from J, the gap between germline ends came to 9 bases. CDR1 and CDR2 from the germline V gene are GTSNPN and SVGIG (reference sequence). CDR3 sequence (DNA): TGTGCCTGCCCTGCAGGTGGCTACACCTTC. Translation gives CACPAGGYTF.

The chain joins TRBV9 to TRBJ1-3; D possibly corresponds to TRBD1 (5 bases). This CDR3 spans 15 amino acids. Trimming removed 3 bases at V and 2 bases at J, with 12 bases between. Germline loops: CDR1 SGDLS, CDR2 YYNGEE. CDR3 loop: CASSASPGAGNTIYF. The DNA for the CDR3 is TGTGCCAGCAGCGCTTCCCCGGGGGCTGGAAACACCATATATTTT. The complete variable domain, with remaining parts taken from reference TRBV9 and TRBJ1-3, reads DSGVTQTPKHLITATGQRVTLRCSPRSGDLSVYWYQQSLDQGLQFLIQYYNGEERAKGNILERFSAQQFPDLHSELNLSSLELGDSALYFCASSASPGAGNTIYFGEGSWLTVV.

The rearrangement joins TRBV6-5 to TRBJ2-5; unclear D gene. V was cut by 1 base and J by 3 bases, with 9 bases left in between. The CDR3 is made up of 14 amino acids. Germline values: CDR1 MNHEY, CDR2 SVGAGI. The CDR3 reads CASSYFNQKETQYF. DNA of the CDR3: TGTGCCAGCAGTTACTTTAATCAGAAAGAGACCCAGTACTTC.

This clone was found a few times. The chain joins TRBV7-3 to TRBJ1-5; D is uncertain. Germline assignment: CDR1 SGHTA and CDR2 FQGTGA. The CDR3 has 13 amino acids. V was cut by 5 bases and J by 5 bases, with 10 bases left in between. The CDR3 nucleotides read TGTGCCAGCAGCGTAGACATTTATCAGCCCCAGCATTTT. Protein: CASSVDIYQPQHF.

The DNA of the CDR3 is TGTGCCAGCAGCCAAGCGGGCACAGATACGCAGTATTTT. Its protein is CASSQAGTDTQYF. This chain connects TRBV14 to TRBJ2-3; D gene ambiguous. V lost 1 base, J lost 1 base, and 3 bases lay in between. CDR1 is SGHDN, CDR2 FVKESK, per germline. The CDR3 spans 13 residues.

The rearrangement joins TRBV6-4 to TRBJ2-3, with a weak D call TRBD1 (5 bases). Germline V gene data show CDR1 as MRHNA and CDR2 as SNTAGT. There are 14 residues in the CDR3. Trimming took 4 bases from V and 2 from J, leaving 10 bases between them. This chain's CDR3 is CASSVDRVTDTQYF. The CDR3 DNA reads TGTGCCAGCAGTGTTGACAGAGTCACAGATACGCAGTATTTT.

J is TRBJ2-1 and V is TRBV3-1 (or the pseudogene TRBV3-2); 7 nucleotides align to TRBD2. Trimming removed 4 bases from V and 9 bases from J; junction bases left unmatched: 12. CDR1 LGHDT and CDR2 YNNKEL come from the germline V gene (reference sequence). The CDR3 contains 15 residues. The CDR3 nucleotides read TGTGCCAGCAGCCGGGCGTTTGCGGGAGAGGCTGAGCAGTTCTTC. It codes for CASSRAFAGEAEQFF.

This clone was picked up one time. The genes are TRBV27 and TRBJ1-5; 7 nucleotides agree with TRBD1. V dropped 8 bases and J dropped 1; count of bases not matched to a gene: 8. The CDR3 loop spans 15 amino acids. Germline-derived CDR1 and CDR2 are MNHEY and SMNVEV (reference sequence). CDR3 sequence (DNA): TGTGCCAGCTCAACCGGGACAGAAAGCAATCAGCCCCAGCATTTT. This encodes CASSTGTESNQPQHF.

This clone was seen a few times. The chain carries TRBV24-1 and TRBJ1-5, with D unresolved. The CDR3 loop spans 14 amino acids. Trimming shortened V by 4 bases and J by 0 bases, and 6 bases separated the two germline ends. In germline, CDR1 is KGHDR, CDR2 SFDVKD. CDR3: CATSEGSSNQPQHF. As DNA, the CDR3 is TGTGCCACCAGTGAGGGGAGTAGCAATCAGCCCCAGCATTTT.

The J gene is TRBJ2-7, the V gene TRBV9; TRBD1 aligns across 11 bases. The CDR3 runs to 16 residues. V shed 0 bases and J 3 bases; nucleotides not matched to a gene: 5. Per germline, CDR1 SGDLS and CDR2 YYNGEE. The CDR3 spells CASSVGWGTGGYEQYF. DNA for the CDR3: TGTGCCAGCAGCGTAGGATGGGGGACAGGGGGCTACGAGCAGTACTTC.

The genes are TRBV28 and TRBJ2-1; a weak D match, TRBD1 (5 bases). Germline lookup yields CDR1 MDHEN and CDR2 SYDVKM. The CDR3 has 14 amino acids. Trimming shortened V by 8 bases and J by 0 bases, and 11 bases separated the two germline ends. CDR3 residues: CASARVGSYNEQFF. Here the CDR3 DNA reads TGTGCCAGCGCCAGGGTGGGCTCCTACAATGAGCAGTTCTTC. Full variable domain (remainder filled in from reference TRBV28 and TRBJ2-1): DVKVTQSSRYLVKRTGEKVFLECVQDMDHENMFWYRQDPGLGLRLIYFSYDVKMKEKGDIPEGYSVSREKKERFSLILESASTNQTSMYLCASARVGSYNEQFFGPGTRLTVL.

V gene TRBV7-9 combines with J gene TRBJ2-7; TRBD1 agrees at 9 bases. CDR1 and CDR2 from the germline V gene are SEHNR and FQNEAQ (reference sequence). The CDR3 is 15 residues long. Unmatched junction bases numbered 4, after V lost 4 bases and J lost 0 bases. CDR3 in amino acids: CASSSRDRASYEQYF. The DNA for the CDR3 is TGTGCCAGCAGCTCCCGGGACAGGGCCTCCTACGAGCAGTACTTC.

Only one count was recorded for this clone. This chain connects TRBV6-1 to TRBJ2-7; D gene ambiguous. This CDR3 is built from 12 residues. Trimming pared 2 bases from V and 4 bases from J, leaving 6 bases between. Germline values: CDR1 MNHNS, CDR2 SASEGT. As DNA, the CDR3 is TGTGCCAGCAGTGAATCCGTTTACGAGCAGTACTTC. Amino acid sequence: CASSESVYEQYF.

The chain employs TRBV29-1 and TRBJ1-4, with D perhaps matching TRBD1 (5 bases). V dropped 6 bases and J dropped 8 bases, with 13 bases sitting between them. Germline V gives CDR1 SQVTM, CDR2 ANQGSEA. The CDR3 is made up of 12 amino acids. This CDR3 is CSVTTDGEKLFF. The CDR3 DNA reads TGCAGCGTGACGACAGATGGGGAAAAACTGTTTTTT.

The V gene is TRBV15, the J gene TRBJ2-3; 15 nucleotides agree with TRBD2. Trimming took 8 bases from V and 0 from J; bases not matched to a gene: 15. This CDR3 comprises 20 residues. Germline V CDR1 and CDR2: LNHNV, YYDKDF (reference sequence). The CDR3 loop reads CATGLSPGLAGGPSTDTQYF. The CDR3 coding sequence is TGTGCCACCGGGCTCTCCCCTGGACTAGCGGGGGGGCCAAGCACAGATACGCAGTATTTT.

The rearrangement links TRBV7-9 to TRBJ1-2; D remains ambiguous. CDR3 length: 13 residues. CDR1 is SEHNR and CDR2 is FQNEAQ in the germline V gene (reference sequence). Trimming left V 4 bases short and J 1 base short, with 7 bases between. The CDR3 reads CASSSSYNYGYTF. CDR3 in DNA: TGTGCCAGCAGCTCCAGTTATAACTATGGCTACACCTTC.

The rearrangement uses TRBV5-5 and TRBJ2-6; D unclear. Germline V gene lookup returns CDR1 SGHKS and CDR2 YYEKEE (reference sequence). Trimming shortened V by 1 base and J by 4 bases, and 6 bases separated the two germline ends. CDR3 length: 14 amino acids. The CDR3 here is CASSLFVGANVLTF. CDR3 sequence (DNA): TGTGCCAGCAGCTTGTTCGTAGGGGCCAACGTCCTGACTTTC.

This clone was observed a single time. V usage is TRBV29-1 and J usage is TRBJ2-5; D unresolved. Germline V gives CDR1 SQVTM, CDR2 ANQGSEA. V dropped 6 bases and J dropped 5 bases, with 10 bases sitting between them. This CDR3 comprises 11 residues. For the CDR3, the DNA is TGCAGCGTCCAACGAGCGGAGACCCAGTACTTC. This translates into CSVQRAETQYF. Complete variable domain (other parts from reference TRBV29-1 and TRBJ2-5): SAVISQKPSRDICQRGTSLTIQCQVDSQVTMMFWYRQQPGQSLTLIATANQGSEATYESGFVIDKFPISRPNLTFSTLTVSNMSPEDSSIYLCSVQRAETQYFGPGTRLLVL.

The chain has TRBV2 and TRBJ1-1; D is undetermined. Deletions cut 5 bases from V and 1 base from J, with 11 bases between. This CDR3 region has 14 residues. The germline V gene has CDR1 SNHLY and CDR2 FYNNEI. DNA for the CDR3: TGTGCCAGCAGTTTAAAACAGCAGAACACTGAAGCTTTCTTT. Residues: CASSLKQQNTEAFF.

CDR3 residues: CASSVGQGDLYEQYF. The CDR3 region has the DNA TGTGCCAGCAGCGTCGGACAAGGCGACCTCTACGAGCAGTACTTC. The chain recombines TRBV7-6 with TRBJ2-7; weak D call: TRBD1 (5 bases). The germline V gene has CDR1 SGHVS and CDR2 FNYEAQ. The CDR3 is 15 residues long. Trimming pared 5 bases from V and 3 bases from J, leaving 17 bases between.

The rearrangement joins TRBV28 to TRBJ2-7; tentatively, D is TRBD2 (5 bases). The V gene lost 1 base and the J gene lost 2 bases, with 15 bases spanning the gap. This CDR3 contains 16 residues. In germline, CDR1 is MDHEN, CDR2 SYDVKM. For the CDR3, the DNA is TGTGCCAGCAGTTTATCGGGGAGTGGTACCCCCTACGAGCAGTACGTC. Its translation is CASSLSGSGTPYEQYV.

V usage is TRBV6-6 and J usage is TRBJ2-7; 12 nucleotides match TRBD2. There are 15 residues in the CDR3. V trimming: 6 bases; J trimming: 4 bases; junction bases outside the gene matches: 7. In germline, CDR1 is MNHNY, CDR2 SVGAGI (reference sequence). DNA of the CDR3: TGTGCCAGCAGCCGGACTAGCGGGGTCAATTACGAGCAGTACGTC. Amino acid sequence: CASSRTSGVNYEQYV.

J is TRBJ2-7 and V is TRBV27, with 8 bases identical to TRBD1. Germline V gene data show CDR1 as MNHEY and CDR2 as SMNVEV (reference sequence). This CDR3 has 16 amino acids. V was pared by 5 bases and J by 0 bases, with 9 bases of the junction left unmatched. CDR3 DNA: TGTGCCAGCAGTCCGTCGGGCAGGGGGCCCTCCTACGAGCAGTACGTC. Protein sequence: CASSPSGRGPSYEQYV.